This T cell receptor beta chain comes out of a study of cytomegalovirus exposure and HLA in healthy donors. The CDR3 has 12 residues. Germline loops: CDR1 SGHTA, CDR2 FQGNSA. The ends were cut back, 4 bases at V and 6 bases at J, with 7 bases in the middle. Points from the study as a whole: 87-base-pair reads could not separate some V segments, including TRBV6-2 and TRBV6-3. A later analysis linked a missense DCLRE1C variant to TCR beta V- and J-gene trimming. When a later analysis compared HLA-associated TCR beta chains with equally common others, the HLA-associated chains turned out to be more clonally expanded and to have lower generation probabilities. Being productive about 90% or about 30% of the time was typical of most TCR beta V segments in an earlier analysis.

Turning to this clone: Its antigen is not identified.

Primers: 60 Vbeta forward and 13 Jbeta reverse. Repertoires were generated with immunoSEQ multiplex PCR, while TCRdb's copy carries only in-frame clones and drops some. The sample has 110,000 or so clones; about 81% are singletons. The TCR comes from a woman in her forties in good health and CMV-seropositive. The chain couples TRBV7-2 to TRBJ2-4; no reliable D call. Sequenced input: PBMCs. CDR3 region: CASSSYGNIQYF. CDR3 bases: TGTGCCAGCAGCTCTTACGGAAACATTCAGTACTTC.